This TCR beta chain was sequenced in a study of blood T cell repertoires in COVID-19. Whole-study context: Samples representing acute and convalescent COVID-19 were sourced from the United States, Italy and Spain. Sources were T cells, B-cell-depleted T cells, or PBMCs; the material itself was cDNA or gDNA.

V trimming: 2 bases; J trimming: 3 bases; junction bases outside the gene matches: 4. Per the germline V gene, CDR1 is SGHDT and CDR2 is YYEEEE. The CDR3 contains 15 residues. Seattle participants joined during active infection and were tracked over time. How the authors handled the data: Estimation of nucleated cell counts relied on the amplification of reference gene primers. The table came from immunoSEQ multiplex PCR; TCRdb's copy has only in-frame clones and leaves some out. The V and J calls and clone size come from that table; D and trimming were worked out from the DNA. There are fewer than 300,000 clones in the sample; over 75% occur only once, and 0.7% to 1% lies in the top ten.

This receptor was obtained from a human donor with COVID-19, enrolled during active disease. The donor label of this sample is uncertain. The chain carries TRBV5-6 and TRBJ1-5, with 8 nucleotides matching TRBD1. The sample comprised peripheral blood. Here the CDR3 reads CASSFQGAANQPQHF. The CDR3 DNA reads TGTGCCAGCAGCTTTCAGGGGGCCGCCAATCAGCCCCAGCATTTT.